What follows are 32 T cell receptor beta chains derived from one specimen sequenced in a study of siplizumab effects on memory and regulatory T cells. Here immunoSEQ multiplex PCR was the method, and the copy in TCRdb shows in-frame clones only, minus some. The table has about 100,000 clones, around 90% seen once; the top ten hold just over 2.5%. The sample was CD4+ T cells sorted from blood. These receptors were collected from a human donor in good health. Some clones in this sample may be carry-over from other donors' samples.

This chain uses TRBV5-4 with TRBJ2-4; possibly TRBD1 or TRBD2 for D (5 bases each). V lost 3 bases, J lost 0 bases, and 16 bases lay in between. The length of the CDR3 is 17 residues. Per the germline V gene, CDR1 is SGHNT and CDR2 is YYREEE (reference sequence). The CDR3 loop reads CASSSKGPTLAKNIQYF. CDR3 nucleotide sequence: TGTGCCAGCAGCTCGAAGGGACCTACCTTAGCCAAAAACATTCAGTACTTC. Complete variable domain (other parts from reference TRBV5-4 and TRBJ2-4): ETGVTQSPTHLIKTRGQQVTLRCSSQSGHNTVSWYQQALGQGPQFIFQYYREEENGRGNFPPRFSGLQFPNYSSELNVNALELDDSALYLCASSSKGPTLAKNIQYFGAGTRLSVL.

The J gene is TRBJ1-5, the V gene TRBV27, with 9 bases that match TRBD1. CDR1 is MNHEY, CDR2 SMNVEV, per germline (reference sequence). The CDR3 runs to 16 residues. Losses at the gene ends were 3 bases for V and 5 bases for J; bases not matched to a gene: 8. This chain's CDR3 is CASSFRATGGDQPQHF. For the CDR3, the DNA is TGTGCCAGCAGTTTCCGCGCTACAGGGGGCGATCAGCCCCAGCATTTT.

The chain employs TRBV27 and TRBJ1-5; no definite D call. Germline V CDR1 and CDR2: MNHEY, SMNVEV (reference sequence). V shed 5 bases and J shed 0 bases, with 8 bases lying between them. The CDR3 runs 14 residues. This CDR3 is CASSRRYSNQPQHF. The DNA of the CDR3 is TGTGCCAGCAGTAGGAGATATAGCAATCAGCCCCAGCATTTT.

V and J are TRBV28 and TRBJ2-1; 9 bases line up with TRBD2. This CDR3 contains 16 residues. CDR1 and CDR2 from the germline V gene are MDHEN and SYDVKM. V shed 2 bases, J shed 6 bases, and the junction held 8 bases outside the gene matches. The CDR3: CASSLPTSGRSNEQFF. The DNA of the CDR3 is TGTGCCAGCAGTTTACCGACTAGCGGACGCTCCAATGAGCAGTTCTTC.

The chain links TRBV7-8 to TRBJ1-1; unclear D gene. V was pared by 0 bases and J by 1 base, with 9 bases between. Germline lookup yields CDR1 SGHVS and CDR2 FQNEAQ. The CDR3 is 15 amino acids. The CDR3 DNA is TGTGCCAGCAGCTTAGCGACTGCGGGGAACACTGAAGCTTTCTTT. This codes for CASSLATAGNTEAFF.

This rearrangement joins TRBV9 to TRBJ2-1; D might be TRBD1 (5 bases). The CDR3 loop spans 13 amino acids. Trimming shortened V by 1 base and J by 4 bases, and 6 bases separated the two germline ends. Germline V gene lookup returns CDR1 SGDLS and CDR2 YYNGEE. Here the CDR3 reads CASSVKGYNEQFF. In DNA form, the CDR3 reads TGTGCCAGCAGCGTAAAGGGGTACAATGAGCAGTTCTTC.

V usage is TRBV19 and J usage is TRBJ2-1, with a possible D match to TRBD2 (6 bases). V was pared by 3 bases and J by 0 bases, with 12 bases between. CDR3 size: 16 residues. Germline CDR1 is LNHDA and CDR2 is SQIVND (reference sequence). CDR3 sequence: CASSMGLGLSYNEQFF. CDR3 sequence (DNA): TGTGCCAGTAGTATGGGATTGGGACTCTCCTACAATGAGCAGTTCTTC. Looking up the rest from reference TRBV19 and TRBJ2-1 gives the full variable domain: DGGITQSPKYLFRKEGQNVTLSCEQNLNHDAMYWYRQDPGQGLRLIYYSQIVNDFQKGDIAEGYSVSREKKESFPLTVTSAQKNPTAFYLCASSMGLGLSYNEQFFGPGTRLTVL.

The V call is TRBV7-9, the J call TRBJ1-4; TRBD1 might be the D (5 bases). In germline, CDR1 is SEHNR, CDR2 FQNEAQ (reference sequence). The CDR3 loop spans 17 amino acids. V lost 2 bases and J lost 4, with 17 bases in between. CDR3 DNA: TGTGCCAGCAGCTTACTAAGCCGGGGGAACGATAATGAAAAACTGTTTTTT. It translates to CASSLLSRGNDNEKLFF. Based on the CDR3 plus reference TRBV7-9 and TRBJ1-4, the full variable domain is DTGVSQNPRHKITKRGQNVTFRCDPISEHNRLYWYRQTLGQGPEFLTYFQNEAQLEKSRLLSDRFSAERPKGSFSTLEIQRTEQGDSAMYLCASSLLSRGNDNEKLFFGSGTQLSVL.

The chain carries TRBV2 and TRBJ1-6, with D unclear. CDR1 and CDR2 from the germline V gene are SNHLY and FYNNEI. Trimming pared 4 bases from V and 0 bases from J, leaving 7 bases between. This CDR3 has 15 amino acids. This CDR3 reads CASSGTVSYNSPLHF. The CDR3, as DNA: TGTGCCAGCAGTGGCACAGTCTCCTATAATTCACCCCTCCACTTT.

DNA for the CDR3: TGTGCCAGTAGCGATTACACTGGCTCTGGAAACACCATATATTTT. This translates into CASSDYTGSGNTIYF. The gene calls are TRBV19 and TRBJ1-3; D is undetermined. Trimming took off 6 bases at V and 0 bases at J, with 12 bases between the two ends. CDR3 length: 15 amino acids. Germline V gene data show CDR1 as LNHDA and CDR2 as SQIVND (reference sequence).

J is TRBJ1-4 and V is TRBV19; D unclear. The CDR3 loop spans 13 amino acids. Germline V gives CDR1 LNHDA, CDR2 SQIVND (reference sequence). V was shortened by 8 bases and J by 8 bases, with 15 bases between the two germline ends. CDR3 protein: CASARDREEKLFF. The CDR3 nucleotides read TGTGCCAGTGCCCGGGATCGGGAGGAAAAACTGTTTTTT.

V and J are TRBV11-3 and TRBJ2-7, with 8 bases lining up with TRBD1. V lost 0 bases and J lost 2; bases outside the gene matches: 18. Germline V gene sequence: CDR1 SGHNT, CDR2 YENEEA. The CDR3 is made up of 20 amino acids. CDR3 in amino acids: CASSLDRARGRLASPYEQYF. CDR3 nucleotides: TGTGCCAGCAGCTTAGATAGGGCCAGGGGGCGGCTAGCATCGCCCTACGAGCAGTACTTC.

The CDR3 spells CASSKNTEAFF. In DNA, the CDR3 is TGCGCCAGCAGCAAGAACACTGAAGCTTTCTTT. This sequence joins TRBV5-1 and TRBJ1-1, with D unclear. The CDR3 length is 11 residues. Germline CDR1 SGHRS, CDR2 YFSETQ. Trimming removed 4 bases at V and 1 base at J, with 2 bases between.

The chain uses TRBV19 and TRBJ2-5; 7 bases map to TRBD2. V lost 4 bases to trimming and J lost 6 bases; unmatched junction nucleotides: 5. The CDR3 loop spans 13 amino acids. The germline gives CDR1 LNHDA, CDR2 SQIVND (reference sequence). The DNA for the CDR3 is TGTGCCAGTAGTAGGGACTATGAAAAGACCCAGTACTTC. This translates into CASSRDYEKTQYF.

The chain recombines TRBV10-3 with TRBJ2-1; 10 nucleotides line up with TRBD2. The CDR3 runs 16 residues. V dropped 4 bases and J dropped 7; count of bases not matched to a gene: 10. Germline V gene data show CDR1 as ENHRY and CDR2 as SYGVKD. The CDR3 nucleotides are TGTGCCATCAGTGCAACATCTAGCGGGAGTGTTAATGAGCAGTTCTTC. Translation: CAISATSSGSVNEQFF.

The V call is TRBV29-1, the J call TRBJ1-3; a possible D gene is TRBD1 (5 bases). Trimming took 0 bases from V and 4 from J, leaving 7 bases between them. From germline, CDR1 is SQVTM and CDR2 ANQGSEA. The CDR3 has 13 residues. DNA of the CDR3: TGCAGCGTTGAAGAGACAGTAGGAAACACCATATATTTT. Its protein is CSVEETVGNTIYF.

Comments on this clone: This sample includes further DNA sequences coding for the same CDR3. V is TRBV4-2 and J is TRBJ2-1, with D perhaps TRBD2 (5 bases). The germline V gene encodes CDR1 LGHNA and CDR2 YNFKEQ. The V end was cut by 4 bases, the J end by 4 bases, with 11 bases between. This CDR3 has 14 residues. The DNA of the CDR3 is TGTGCCAGCAGCCCCCTGGGAGAATACAATGAGCAGTTCTTC. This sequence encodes CASSPLGEYNEQFF.

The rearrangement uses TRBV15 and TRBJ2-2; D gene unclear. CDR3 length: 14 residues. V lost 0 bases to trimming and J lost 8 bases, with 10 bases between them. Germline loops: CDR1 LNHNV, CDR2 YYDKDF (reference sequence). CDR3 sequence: CATSREGKAGELFF. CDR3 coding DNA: TGTGCCACCAGCAGAGAAGGAAAAGCTGGGGAGCTGTTTTTT. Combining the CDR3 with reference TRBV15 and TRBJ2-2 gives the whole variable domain DAMVIQNPRYQVTQFGKPVTLSCSQTLNHNVMYWYQQKSSQAPKLLFHYYDKDFNNEADTPDNFQSRRPNTSFCFLDIRSPGLGDTAMYLCATSREGKAGELFFGEGSRLTVL.

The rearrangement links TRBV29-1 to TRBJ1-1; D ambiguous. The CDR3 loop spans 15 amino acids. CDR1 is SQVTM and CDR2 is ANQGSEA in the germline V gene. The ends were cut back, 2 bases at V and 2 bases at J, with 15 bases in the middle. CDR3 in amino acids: CSVEFRAERNTEAFF. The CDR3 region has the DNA TGCAGCGTTGAATTCCGGGCAGAGAGAAACACTGAAGCTTTCTTT.

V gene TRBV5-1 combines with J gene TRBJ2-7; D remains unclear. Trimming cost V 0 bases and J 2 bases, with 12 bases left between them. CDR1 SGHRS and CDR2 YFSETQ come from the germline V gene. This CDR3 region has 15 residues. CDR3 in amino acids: CASSLEPERPYEQYF. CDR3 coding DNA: TGCGCCAGCAGCTTGGAGCCAGAACGTCCCTACGAGCAGTACTTC.

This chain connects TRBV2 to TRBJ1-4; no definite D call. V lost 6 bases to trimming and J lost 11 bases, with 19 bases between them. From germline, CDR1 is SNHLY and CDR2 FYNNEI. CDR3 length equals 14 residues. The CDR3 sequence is CASSALTDVGKLFF. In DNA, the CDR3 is TGTGCCAGCAGCGCGCTTACAGACGTTGGGAAACTGTTTTTT. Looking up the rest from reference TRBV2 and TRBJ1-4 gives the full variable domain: EPEVTQTPSHQVTQMGQEVILRCVPISNHLYFYWYRQILGQKVEFLVSFYNNEISEKSEIFDDQFSVERPDGSNFTLKIRSTKLEDSAMYFCASSALTDVGKLFFGSGTQLSVL.

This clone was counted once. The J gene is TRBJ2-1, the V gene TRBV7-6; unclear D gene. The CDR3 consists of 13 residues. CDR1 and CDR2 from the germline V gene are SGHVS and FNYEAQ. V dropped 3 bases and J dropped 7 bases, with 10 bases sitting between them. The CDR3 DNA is TGTGCCAGCAGCTTGGGTTTGATTAATGAGCAGTTCTTC. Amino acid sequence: CASSLGLINEQFF.

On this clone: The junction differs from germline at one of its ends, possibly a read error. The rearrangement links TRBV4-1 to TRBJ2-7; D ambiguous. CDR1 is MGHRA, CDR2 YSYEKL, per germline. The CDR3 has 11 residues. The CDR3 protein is CASSLGYEQYF. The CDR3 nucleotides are TGTGCCAGCAGCCTTGGCTACGAGCAGTACTTC.

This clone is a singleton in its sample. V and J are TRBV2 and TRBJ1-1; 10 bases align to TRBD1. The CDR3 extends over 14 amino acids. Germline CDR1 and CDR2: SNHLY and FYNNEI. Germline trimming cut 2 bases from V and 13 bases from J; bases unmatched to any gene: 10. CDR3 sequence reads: CASSEQSDRGHVFF. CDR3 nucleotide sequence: TGTGCCAGCAGTGAACAGAGTGACAGGGGGCACGTTTTCTTT.

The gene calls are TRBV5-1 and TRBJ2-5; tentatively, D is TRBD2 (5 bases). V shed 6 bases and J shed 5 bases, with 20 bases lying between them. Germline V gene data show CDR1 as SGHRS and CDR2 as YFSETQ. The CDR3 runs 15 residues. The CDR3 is CASTHTRPDLETQYF. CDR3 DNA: TGCGCCAGCACCCATACTAGACCCGATCTGGAGACCCAGTACTTC.

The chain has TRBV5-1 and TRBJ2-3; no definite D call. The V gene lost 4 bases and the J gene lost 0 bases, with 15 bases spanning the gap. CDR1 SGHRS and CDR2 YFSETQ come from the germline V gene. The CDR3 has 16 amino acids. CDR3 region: CASSPDPNPSTDTQYF. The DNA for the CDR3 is TGCGCCAGCAGCCCCGATCCTAACCCTAGCACAGATACGCAGTATTTT. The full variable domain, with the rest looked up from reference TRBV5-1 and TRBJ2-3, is KAGVTQTPRYLIKTRGQQVTLSCSPISGHRSVSWYQQTPGQGLQFLFEYFSETQRNKGNFPGRFSGRQFSNSRSEMNVSTLELGDSALYLCASSPDPNPSTDTQYFGPGTRLTVL.

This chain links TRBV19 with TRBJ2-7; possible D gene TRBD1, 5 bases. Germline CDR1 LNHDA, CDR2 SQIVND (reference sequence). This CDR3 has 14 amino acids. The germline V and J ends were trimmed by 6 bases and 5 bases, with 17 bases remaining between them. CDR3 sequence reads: CASSPGAMVHEQYF. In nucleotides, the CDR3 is TGTGCCAGTAGCCCTGGGGCAATGGTCCACGAGCAGTACTTC.

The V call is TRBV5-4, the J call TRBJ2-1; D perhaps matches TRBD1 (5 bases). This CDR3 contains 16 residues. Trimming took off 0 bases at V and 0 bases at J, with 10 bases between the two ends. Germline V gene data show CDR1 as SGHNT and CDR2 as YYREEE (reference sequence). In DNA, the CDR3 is TGTGCCAGCAGCTTGGGTGGGGCCTTCTCCTACAATGAGCAGTTCTTC. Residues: CASSLGGAFSYNEQFF.

This chain's CDR3 is CASSPSGKETQYF. CDR3 DNA: TGTGCCAGCTCACCATCAGGGAAAGAGACCCAGTACTTC. The J gene is TRBJ2-5, the V gene TRBV18, with D tentatively TRBD1 (5 bases). Trimming took 2 bases from V and 3 from J, leaving 7 bases between them. CDR3 length: 13 residues. CDR1 is KGHSH, CDR2 LQKENI, per germline.

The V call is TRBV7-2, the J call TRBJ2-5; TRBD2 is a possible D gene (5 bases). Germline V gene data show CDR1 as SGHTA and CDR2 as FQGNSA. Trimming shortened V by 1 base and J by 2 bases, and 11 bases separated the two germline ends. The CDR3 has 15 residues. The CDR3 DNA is TGTGCCAGCAGCTTAGGGGTAACTAGACAAGAGACCCAGTACTTC. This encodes CASSLGVTRQETQYF.

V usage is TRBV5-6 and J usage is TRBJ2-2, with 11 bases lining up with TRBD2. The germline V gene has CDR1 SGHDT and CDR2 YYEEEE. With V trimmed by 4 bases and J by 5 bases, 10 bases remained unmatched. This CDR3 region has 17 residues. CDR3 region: CASSQGLAGGFTGELFF. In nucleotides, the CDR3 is TGTGCCAGCAGCCAGGGTCTAGCGGGAGGTTTTACCGGGGAGCTGTTTTTT.

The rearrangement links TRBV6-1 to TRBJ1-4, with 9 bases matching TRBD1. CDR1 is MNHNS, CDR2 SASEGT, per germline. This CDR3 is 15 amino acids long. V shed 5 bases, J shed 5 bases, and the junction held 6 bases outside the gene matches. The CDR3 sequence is CASSWTGEGNEKLFF. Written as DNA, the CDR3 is TGTGCCAGCAGTTGGACAGGGGAAGGGAATGAAAAACTGTTTTTT.